The 15 T cell receptor beta chains listed next were all sequenced from one sample in a study of blood T cell repertoires in COVID-19 (dated by TCRdb to 2019 to 2021). Library preparation employed the immunoSEQ multiplex PCR assay. The immuneACCESS repertoire file appears here via TCRdb, limited to in-frame rearrangements. These files lack a portion of the clones; in checked studies, under half of the deficit traces to unresolved V genes, and the cause of the others is not known. Present in this sample are 240,000 or so clones, roughly 88% of which were seen just once. The ten largest clonotypes hold approximately 2.1% of the sample. The sequencing sample was made of PBMCs or T cells enriched from blood (not recorded which). These receptors came from a woman aged 50 to 60 who had recovered from COVID-19.

The table lists this clone with a count of one. DNA of the CDR3: TGTGCCAGCAGTGGGGGGGGAAATAACTATGGCTACACCTTC. Translation: CASSGGGNNYGYTF. The chain couples TRBV2 to TRBJ1-2; D is possibly TRBD1 (5 bases). CDR3 length: 14 residues. Per the germline V gene, CDR1 is SNHLY and CDR2 is FYNNEI. Trimming left V 4 bases short and J 1 base short, with 10 bases between.

CDR3 bases: TGTGCCAGCAGCTTAGATGAGGTAACTGAAGCTTTCTTT. Amino acid sequence: CASSLDEVTEAFF. The rearrangement links TRBV11-2 to TRBJ1-1; D is ambiguous. V gave up 0 bases and J gave up 5 bases, with 7 bases separating them. Germline V lookup: CDR1 SGHAT, CDR2 FQNNGV. The CDR3 consists of 13 residues.

In this sample, this clone turned up many times. The chain carries TRBV7-9 and TRBJ2-1; TRBD2 matches at 10 bases. The CDR3 loop spans 17 amino acids. Germline V gives CDR1 SEHNR, CDR2 FQNEAQ (reference sequence). Losses at the gene ends were 6 bases for V and 5 bases for J; bases not matched to a gene: 13. The CDR3 DNA follows: TGTGCCAGCAGTGGAGCCCGACTAGCGGGTACCCACAATGAGCAGTTCTTC. Protein: CASSGARLAGTHNEQFF.

The chain uses TRBV27 and TRBJ1-2; TRBD1 agrees at 7 bases. CDR1 MNHEY and CDR2 SMNVEV come from the germline V gene (reference sequence). The CDR3 is made up of 15 amino acids. Unmatched junction bases numbered 15, after V lost 4 bases and J lost 10 bases. CDR3 sequence (DNA): TGTGCCAGCAGTTCCCGGACAGGTATGGGCCTGGACTACACCTTC. Its protein product is CASSSRTGMGLDYTF.

The V gene is TRBV7-2, the J gene TRBJ1-4; D perhaps matches TRBD1 (6 bases). Trimming removed 5 bases from V and 3 bases from J, with 13 bases in between. Germline lookup yields CDR1 SGHTA and CDR2 FQGNSA. The CDR3 loop spans 15 amino acids. In DNA form, the CDR3 reads TGTGCCAGCAGCCCACAGGGTTGGGCTAATGAAAAACTGTTTTTT. This gives the protein CASSPQGWANEKLFF.

This clone was observed a single time. The genes are TRBV5-8 and TRBJ1-5; D ambiguous. Germline CDR1 SGHTS, CDR2 YDEGEE. The CDR3 length is 11 residues. Trimming left V 1 base short and J 9 bases short, with 5 bases between. The CDR3 here is CASSLTGPQHF. Here the CDR3 DNA reads TGTGCCAGCAGCTTGACGGGGCCCCAGCATTTT.

The rearrangement uses TRBV11-2 and TRBJ1-6, with 7 positions matching TRBD1. V was clipped by 1 base and J by 7 bases; unmatched bases: 4. CDR1 and CDR2 (germline): SGHAT, FQNNGV. CDR3 length: 15 residues. CDR3 protein: CASSLVTGSNSPLHF. In DNA, the CDR3 is TGTGCCAGCAGCTTAGTGACAGGGTCCAATTCACCCCTCCACTTT.

V and J are TRBV25-1 and TRBJ1-2; D is perhaps TRBD1 (6 bases). The germline gives CDR1 MGHDK, CDR2 SYGVNS. The CDR3 length is 13 residues. The V end lost 6 bases, the J end lost 8 bases, and 16 bases lay between the germline ends. CDR3 in amino acids: CASSPDSASGYTF. CDR3 DNA sequence: TGTGCCAGCAGCCCGGACAGCGCTTCGGGCTACACCTTC.

The gene calls are TRBV28 and TRBJ1-2; D ambiguous. The V gene lost 2 bases and the J gene lost 8 bases, with 15 bases spanning the gap. This CDR3 region has 14 residues. The germline V gene encodes CDR1 MDHEN and CDR2 SYDVKM. The CDR3, as DNA: TGTGCCAGCAGTTTACCGTGGAGGACCTACGGCTACACCTTC. It translates to CASSLPWRTYGYTF.

The V and J genes are TRBV7-8 and TRBJ1-5, with TRBD1 matching over 7 bases. The CDR3 covers 18 residues. Germline CDR1 and CDR2: SGHVS and FQNEAQ. V gave up 2 bases and J gave up 0 bases; unmatched junction bases: 10. Written as DNA, the CDR3 is TGTGCCAGCAGCTTAAGGGGCGACAGGGCCTATAGCAATCAGCCCCAGCATTTT. Translation: CASSLRGDRAYSNQPQHF.

The rearrangement joins TRBV20-1 to TRBJ1-1, with D possibly TRBD1 on 5 matching bases. The V and J ends lost 6 bases and 7 bases respectively, with 12 bases between them. Germline CDR1 DFQATT, CDR2 SNEGSKA (reference sequence). The CDR3 loop spans 11 amino acids. The CDR3 nucleotides are TGCAGTGCGAGCAACAGGATTGAAGCTTTCTTT. Translated: CSASNRIEAFF.

The chain recombines TRBV5-4 with TRBJ1-2; the D is unclear. V was shortened by 8 bases and J by 13 bases, with 30 bases between the two germline ends. CDR1 and CDR2 from the germline V gene are SGHNT and YYREEE (reference sequence). The CDR3 runs to 15 residues. In nucleotides, the CDR3 is TGTGCCAGTCACACGAGACACGGGGAAGCACCTAAGGGCACCTTC. Translation gives CASHTRHGEAPKGTF.

J is TRBJ1-2 and V is TRBV7-9, with 9 positions matching TRBD1. Per the germline V gene, CDR1 is SEHNR and CDR2 is FQNEAQ (reference sequence). This CDR3 has 13 amino acids. Trimming removed 5 bases from V and 8 bases from J; junction bases left unmatched: 6. Written as DNA, the CDR3 is TGTGCCAGCAGCAAACAGGGGGCGCAGGGCTACACCTTC. Translated, it gives CASSKQGAQGYTF.

This chain uses TRBV7-2 with TRBJ1-5; 12 bases map to TRBD1. The CDR3 consists of 17 residues. J was trimmed by 3 bases and V by 1 base; bases with no gene match: 4. The germline V gene has CDR1 SGHTA and CDR2 FQGNSA. CDR3 DNA sequence: TGTGCCAGCAGCTTAGGAGGGACAGGGGGCCCCAATCAGCCCCAGCATTTT. Its protein is CASSLGGTGGPNQPQHF. The entire variable domain, with the rest obtained from reference TRBV7-2 and TRBJ1-5, is as follows: GAGVSQSPSNKVTEKGKDVELRCDPISGHTALYWYRQSLGQGLEFLIYFQGNSAPDKSGLPSDRFSAERTGGSVSTLTIQRTQQEDSAVYLCASSLGGTGGPNQPQHFGDGTRLSIL.

The J gene is TRBJ1-3, the V gene TRBV13; D gene ambiguous. Germline assignment: CDR1 PRHDT and CDR2 FYEKMQ (reference sequence). V was cut by 0 bases and J by 4 bases, with 7 bases left in between. The CDR3 is 14 amino acids. The CDR3 sequence: CASSLGPIGNTIYF. The CDR3 DNA follows: TGTGCCAGCAGCTTAGGCCCTATCGGAAACACCATATATTTT.